Listed below are T cell receptor beta chains from one sample, sequenced in a study of cytomegalovirus exposure and HLA in healthy donors. Assay: immunoSEQ multiplex PCR; the TCRdb copy retains only in-frame clones and omits some. Here the sample spans 150,000 to 200,000 clones, just over 75% being singletons. Sequences were obtained from PBMCs. The receptors come from a man aged 25-40 years in good health and CMV-seronegative. Both conserved end residues are part of each CDR3. Each record gives: CDR3 length, clone size, V gene, D gene, J gene, CDR3 protein, CDR3 DNA. A D gene is named only where the DNA matches it firmly. Clone size appears in some rows only: once, few, many, or a class for an expanded clone.

length: 15; size: .; V: TRBV25-1; D: .; J: TRBJ2-7; CDR3: CASSESALGTYEQYF; DNA: TGTGCCAGCAGTGAATCGGCTCTAGGTACCTACGAGCAGTACTTC
length: 15; size: .; V: TRBV6-1; D: .; J: TRBJ2-1; CDR3: CASSARLPSYNEQFF; DNA: TGTGCCAGCAGTGCCCGACTACCCTCATACAATGAGCAGTTCTTC
length: 16; size: few; V: TRBV4-1; D: TRBD2; J: TRBJ2-1; CDR3: CASSQVLASSYNEQFF; DNA: TGCGCCAGCAGCCAAGTACTAGCGAGCTCCTACAATGAGCAGTTCTTC
length: 15; size: .; V: TRBV4-2; D: .; J: TRBJ1-5; CDR3: CASSQGPGENQPQHF; DNA: TGTGCCAGCAGCCAAGGCCCTGGAGAAAATCAGCCCCAGCATTTT
length: 14; size: .; V: TRBV11-2; D: TRBD1; J: TRBJ2-1; CDR3: CASSWGQGINEQFF; DNA: TGTGCCAGCAGCTGGGGACAGGGAATCAATGAGCAGTTCTTC
length: 15; size: .; V: TRBV5-6; D: .; J: TRBJ1-3; CDR3: CASSSQDFSGNTIYF; DNA: TGTGCCAGCAGCTCCCAGGACTTTTCTGGAAACACCATATATTTT
length: 15; size: once; V: TRBV27; D: TRBD1; J: TRBJ2-7; CDR3: CASSPGDRAPYEQYF; DNA: TGTGCCAGCAGTCCAGGGGACAGGGCCCCCTACGAGCAGTACTTC
length: 15; size: .; V: TRBV2; D: TRBD2; J: TRBJ2-5; CDR3: CASTPEGLAEETQYF; DNA: TGTGCCAGCACCCCGGAGGGACTAGCGGAAGAGACCCAGTACTTC
length: 14; size: .; V: TRBV27; D: TRBD1; J: TRBJ2-1; CDR3: CASSPDTGGGEQFF; DNA: TGTGCCAGCAGTCCCGATACAGGGGGTGGTGAGCAGTTCTTC
length: 14; size: once; V: TRBV6-1; D: .; J: TRBJ1-3; CDR3: CASIQISSGNTIYF; DNA: TGTGCCAGCATACAAATAAGCTCTGGAAACACCATATATTTT
length: 15; size: .; V: TRBV6-6; D: TRBD2; J: TRBJ2-7; CDR3: CASSYSGLATYEQYF; DNA: TGTGCCAGCAGTTACTCAGGACTAGCCACCTACGAGCAGTACTTC
length: 14; size: .; V: TRBV29-1; D: TRBD2; J: TRBJ2-7; CDR3: CSVVLAGHSYEQYF; DNA: TGCAGCGTTGTACTAGCGGGACACTCCTACGAGCAGTACTTC
length: 15; size: .; V: TRBV27; D: TRBD1; J: TRBJ2-7; CDR3: CASSLTGIKKPEQYF; DNA: TGTGCCAGCAGTCTGACAGGGATCAAGAAACCCGAGCAGTACTTC
length: 16; size: .; V: TRBV7-6; D: .; J: TRBJ2-1; CDR3: CASSPDSGHKRDEQFF; DNA: TGTGCCAGCAGCCCCGATTCCGGCCACAAGAGGGATGAGCAGTTCTTC
length: 15; size: .; V: TRBV27; D: .; J: TRBJ2-1; CDR3: CASSQPGTTYNEQFF; DNA: TGTGCCAGCAGTCAACCCGGGACAACCTACAATGAGCAGTTCTTC
length: 17; size: .; V: TRBV19; D: .; J: TRBJ1-1; CDR3: CASSRSAGHFENTEAFF; DNA: TGTGCCAGTAGTCGGTCGGCAGGCCACTTCGAGAACACTGAAGCTTTCTTT
length: 18; size: .; V: TRBV7-3; D: TRBD2; J: TRBJ2-2; CDR3: CASSSHRTSGSTAGELFF; DNA: TGTGCCAGCAGCTCCCACCGGACTAGCGGGAGCACGGCCGGGGAGCTGTTTTTT
length: 18; size: .; V: TRBV15; D: .; J: TRBJ2-2; CDR3: CATSRETLAAEGTGELFF; DNA: TGTGCCACCAGCAGAGAGACCCTCGCCGCGGAGGGCACCGGGGAGCTGTTTTTT
length: 19; size: .; V: TRBV10-3; D: .; J: TRBJ2-2; CDR3: CAISEALGTRISGTGELFF; DNA: TGTGCCATCAGTGAAGCGCTAGGGACACGAATCTCGGGGACCGGGGAGCTGTTTTTT
length: 12; size: .; V: TRBV7-5; D: .; J: TRBJ2-7; CDR3: CVRSLPGARQYF; DNA: TGTGTCAGAAGCTTACCGGGAGCGCGTCAGTACTTC
length: 15; size: .; V: TRBV11-2; D: .; J: TRBJ1-6; CDR3: CASTPRSGGGSPLHF; DNA: TGTGCCAGCACCCCCAGGTCGGGGGGGGGTTCACCCCTCCACTTT
length: 12; size: .; V: TRBV11-3; D: .; J: TRBJ2-1; CDR3: CASSSVRNEQFF; DNA: TGTGCCAGCAGCTCGGTTCGTAATGAGCAGTTCTTC
length: 13; size: .; V: TRBV2; D: .; J: TRBJ2-7; CDR3: CASRTGRTYEQYF; DNA: TGTGCCAGCAGGACAGGGAGGACCTACGAGCAGTACTTC
length: 17; size: .; V: TRBV7-6; D: .; J: TRBJ2-1; CDR3: CASSLAWAGSSYNEQFF; DNA: TGTGCCAGCAGCTTAGCATGGGCGGGGAGCTCCTACAATGAGCAGTTCTTC
length: 17; size: .; V: TRBV29-1; D: .; J: TRBJ2-1; CDR3: CSVEGLGGLSSYNEQFF; DNA: TGCAGCGTTGAAGGTCTTGGGGGCCTGAGCTCCTACAATGAGCAGTTCTTC
length: 15; size: once; V: TRBV11-2; D: .; J: TRBJ2-3; CDR3: CASSSWTEPTDTQYF; DNA: TGTGCCAGCAGCTCTTGGACTGAGCCCACAGATACGCAGTATTTT
length: 11; size: .; V: TRBV7-6; D: TRBD2; J: TRBJ2-1; CDR3: CAALDGGRPFF; DNA: TGTGCCGCCCTCGATGGCGGGAGGCCGTTCTTC
length: 12; size: .; V: TRBV29-1; D: .; J: TRBJ2-5; CDR3: CSAGGGAGAQYF; DNA: TGCAGCGCCGGAGGGGGGGCCGGGGCCCAGTACTTC
length: 19; size: .; V: TRBV14; D: TRBD2; J: TRBJ2-2; CDR3: CASSQPPRLAGEVAGELFF; DNA: TGTGCCAGCAGCCAACCCCCGAGACTAGCGGGAGAAGTAGCTGGGGAGCTGTTTTTT
length: 15; size: .; V: TRBV18; D: TRBD1; J: TRBJ1-1; CDR3: CASSPGTGNWVEAFF; DNA: TGTGCCAGCTCACCAGGGACAGGGAATTGGGTTGAAGCTTTCTTT
length: 15; size: .; V: TRBV13; D: TRBD2; J: TRBJ2-5; CDR3: CASSLWSGGQETQYF; DNA: TGTGCCAGCAGCTTATGGTCGGGGGGGCAGGAGACCCAGTACTTC
length: 15; size: few; V: TRBV27; D: .; J: TRBJ2-1; CDR3: CASRERTLSYNEQFF; DNA: TGTGCCAGCAGGGAGCGGACCCTCTCCTACAATGAGCAGTTCTTC
length: 15; size: .; V: TRBV6-1; D: TRBD2; J: TRBJ2-1; CDR3: CASSERLAVNNEQFF; DNA: TGTGCCAGCAGTGAGCGCCTAGCGGTCAACAATGAGCAGTTCTTC
length: 13; size: .; V: TRBV7-3; D: .; J: TRBJ1-3; CDR3: CASSPREGNTIYF; DNA: TGTGCCAGCAGCCCGAGGGAAGGAAACACCATATATTTT
length: 18; size: .; V: TRBV9; D: TRBD2; J: TRBJ2-5; CDR3: CASSVAVGVAGGQETQYF; DNA: TGTGCCAGCAGCGTGGCGGTCGGGGTAGCGGGAGGGCAAGAGACCCAGTACTTC
length: 15; size: .; V: TRBV11-2; D: .; J: TRBJ1-6; CDR3: CASSYPGFYNSPLHF; DNA: TGTGCCAGCAGCTATCCGGGATTCTACAATTCACCCCTCCACTTT
length: 13; size: .; V: TRBV6-1; D: .; J: TRBJ2-3; CDR3: CASKGMRADTQYF; DNA: TGTGCCAGCAAAGGGATGCGGGCAGATACGCAGTATTTT
length: 15; size: once; V: TRBV5-1; D: TRBD1; J: TRBJ2-5; CDR3: CASSLGTGDKETQYF; DNA: TGCGCCAGCAGCTTGGGGACAGGGGACAAGGAGACCCAGTACTTC
length: 16; size: .; V: TRBV27; D: TRBD2; J: TRBJ2-1; CDR3: CASRPGGLAGGIEQFF; DNA: TGTGCCAGCAGACCGGGGGGACTAGCGGGAGGTATTGAGCAGTTCTTC
length: 16; size: few; V: TRBV27; D: TRBD2; J: TRBJ2-7; CDR3: CASSLSLAGGVSEQYF; DNA: TGTGCCAGCAGTTTATCGTTAGCGGGAGGAGTCTCCGAGCAGTACTTC
length: 14; size: few; V: TRBV29-1; D: .; J: TRBJ2-7; CDR3: CSVVDIRQSYEQYF; DNA: TGCAGCGTTGTGGACATACGCCAATCCTACGAGCAGTACTTC
length: 13; size: .; V: TRBV28; D: TRBD1; J: TRBJ2-1; CDR3: CASSWDRRHEQFF; DNA: TGTGCCAGCAGTTGGGACAGGCGTCATGAGCAGTTCTTC
length: 15; size: .; V: TRBV9; D: .; J: TRBJ2-6; CDR3: CASGPMGSGANVLTF; DNA: TGTGCCAGCGGTCCGATGGGCTCCGGGGCCAACGTCCTGACTTTC
length: 16; size: .; V: TRBV10-1; D: TRBD1; J: TRBJ2-2; CDR3: CASSDPGQARSGELFF; DNA: TGCGCCAGCAGTGACCCCGGACAGGCCAGGTCCGGGGAGCTGTTTTTT
length: 15; size: few; V: TRBV9; D: TRBD1; J: TRBJ1-2; CDR3: CASSLGQGAMYGYTF; DNA: TGTGCCAGCAGCCTTGGACAGGGGGCGATGTATGGCTACACCTTC
length: 16; size: .; V: TRBV5-6; D: .; J: TRBJ2-7; CDR3: CASSLWREGLSYEQYF; DNA: TGTGCCAGCAGCTTGTGGCGGGAAGGACTCTCCTACGAGCAGTACTTC
length: 16; size: .; V: TRBV18; D: TRBD2; J: TRBJ2-7; CDR3: CASSPKTSGTSGEQYF; DNA: TGTGCCAGCTCACCAAAGACTAGCGGGACGTCTGGGGAGCAGTACTTC
length: 14; size: .; V: TRBV15; D: TRBD1; J: TRBJ1-1; CDR3: CATSRDRQGTEAFF; DNA: TGTGCCACCAGCAGAGATCGACAGGGCACTGAAGCTTTCTTT
length: 14; size: .; V: TRBV6-5; D: TRBD1; J: TRBJ1-2; CDR3: CASTSTGGIYGYTF; DNA: TGTGCCAGCACCTCGACAGGGGGCATTTATGGCTACACCTTC
length: 15; size: .; V: TRBV19; D: .; J: TRBJ1-6; CDR3: CASTPMAGANSPLHF; DNA: TGTGCCAGTACCCCCATGGCAGGGGCGAATTCACCCCTCCACTTT
length: 15; size: .; V: TRBV5-8; D: .; J: TRBJ2-7; CDR3: CASSRWQGIVDEQYF; DNA: TGTGCCAGCAGCCGGTGGCAGGGGATTGTTGACGAGCAGTACTTC
length: 17; size: .; V: TRBV7-9; D: .; J: TRBJ1-1; CDR3: CASGGIRHLDMNTEAFF; DNA: TGTGCCAGCGGTGGAATCAGGCACCTCGATATGAACACTGAAGCTTTCTTT
length: 13; size: .; V: TRBV5-6; D: .; J: TRBJ2-1; CDR3: CASSWDFDNEQFF; DNA: TGTGCCAGCAGCTGGGACTTCGACAATGAGCAGTTCTTC
length: 14; size: .; V: TRBV2; D: .; J: TRBJ1-5; CDR3: CASSVRDNLQPQHF; DNA: TGTGCCAGCAGTGTCCGGGACAACCTACAGCCCCAGCATTTT
length: 14; size: .; V: TRBV2; D: .; J: TRBJ2-5; CDR3: CASSDRGLVETQYF; DNA: TGTGCCAGCAGCGATAGGGGTCTTGTAGAGACCCAGTACTTC
length: 18; size: .; V: TRBV9; D: .; J: TRBJ2-1; CDR3: CASSESRAGLPVVEEQFF; DNA: TGTGCCAGCAGCGAGAGCCGGGCGGGCCTACCCGTAGTGGAGGAGCAGTTCTTC
length: 13; size: .; V: TRBV7-9; D: .; J: TRBJ1-1; CDR3: CASSLDVGAGAFF; DNA: TGTGCCAGCAGCTTAGATGTAGGGGCTGGAGCTTTCTTT